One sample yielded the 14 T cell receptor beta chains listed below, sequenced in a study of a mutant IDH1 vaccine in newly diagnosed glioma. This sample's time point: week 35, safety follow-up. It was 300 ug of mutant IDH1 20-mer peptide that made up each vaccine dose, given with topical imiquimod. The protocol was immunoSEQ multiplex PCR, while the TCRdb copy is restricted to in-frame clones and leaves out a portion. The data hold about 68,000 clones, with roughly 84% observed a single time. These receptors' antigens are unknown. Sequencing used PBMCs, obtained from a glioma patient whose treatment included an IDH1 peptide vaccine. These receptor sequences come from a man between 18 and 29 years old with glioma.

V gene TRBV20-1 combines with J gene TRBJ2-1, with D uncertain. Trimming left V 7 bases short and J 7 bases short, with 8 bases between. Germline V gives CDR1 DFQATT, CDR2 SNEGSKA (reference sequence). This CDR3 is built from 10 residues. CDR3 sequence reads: CSGYGNEQFF. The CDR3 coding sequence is TGCAGTGGGTACGGGAATGAGCAGTTCTTC.

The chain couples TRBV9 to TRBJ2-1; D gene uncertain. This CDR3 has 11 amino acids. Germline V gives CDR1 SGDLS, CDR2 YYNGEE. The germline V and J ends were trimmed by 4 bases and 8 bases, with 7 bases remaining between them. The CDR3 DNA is TGTGCCAGCAGCCACTATGATGAGCAGTTCTTC. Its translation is CASSHYDEQFF.

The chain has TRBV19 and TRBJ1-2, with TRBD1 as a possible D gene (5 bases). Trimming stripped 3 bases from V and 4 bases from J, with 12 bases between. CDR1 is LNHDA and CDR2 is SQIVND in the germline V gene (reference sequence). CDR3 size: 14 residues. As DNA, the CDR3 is TGTGCCAGTAGTATGAGCAGGGCAGGCTATGGCTACACCTTC. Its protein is CASSMSRAGYGYTF.

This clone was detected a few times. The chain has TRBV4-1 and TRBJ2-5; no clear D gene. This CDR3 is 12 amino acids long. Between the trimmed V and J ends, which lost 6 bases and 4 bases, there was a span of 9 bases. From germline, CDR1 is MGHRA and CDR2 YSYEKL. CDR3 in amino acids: CASRGPLETQYF. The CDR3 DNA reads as TGCGCCAGCAGAGGCCCGTTAGAGACCCAGTACTTC.

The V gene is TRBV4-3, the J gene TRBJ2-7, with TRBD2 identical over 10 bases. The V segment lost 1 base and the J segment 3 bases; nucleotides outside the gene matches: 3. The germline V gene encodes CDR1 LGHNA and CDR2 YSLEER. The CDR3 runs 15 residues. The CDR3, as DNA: TGCGCCAGCAGCCAAGGCTGGACTAGCGGCTACGAGCAGTACTTC. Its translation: CASSQGWTSGYEQYF.

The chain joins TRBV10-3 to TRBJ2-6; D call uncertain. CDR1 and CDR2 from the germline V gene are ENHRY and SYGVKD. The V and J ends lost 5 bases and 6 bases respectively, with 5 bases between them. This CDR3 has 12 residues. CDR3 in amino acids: CAISPEANVLTF. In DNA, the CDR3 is TGTGCCATCAGTCCAGAGGCCAACGTCCTGACTTTC.

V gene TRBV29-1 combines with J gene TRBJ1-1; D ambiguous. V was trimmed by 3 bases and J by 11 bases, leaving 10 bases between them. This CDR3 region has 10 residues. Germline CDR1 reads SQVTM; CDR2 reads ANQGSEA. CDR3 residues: CSVDSLGAFF. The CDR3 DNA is TGCAGCGTTGACTCCCTTGGGGCTTTCTTT.

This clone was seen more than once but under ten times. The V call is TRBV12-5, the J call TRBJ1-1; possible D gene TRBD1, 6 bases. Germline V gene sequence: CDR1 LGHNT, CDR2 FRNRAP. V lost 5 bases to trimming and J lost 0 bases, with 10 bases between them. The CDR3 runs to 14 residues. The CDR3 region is CASGTGHLNTEAFF. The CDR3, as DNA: TGTGCTAGTGGTACGGGACACTTGAACACTGAAGCTTTCTTT.

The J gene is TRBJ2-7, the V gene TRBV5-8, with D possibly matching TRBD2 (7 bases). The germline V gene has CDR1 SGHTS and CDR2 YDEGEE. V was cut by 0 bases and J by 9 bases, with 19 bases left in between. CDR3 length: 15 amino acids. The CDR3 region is CASSLAGGQGMAQYF. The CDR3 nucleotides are TGTGCCAGCAGCTTGGCCGGGGGGCAGGGTATGGCGCAGTACTTC.

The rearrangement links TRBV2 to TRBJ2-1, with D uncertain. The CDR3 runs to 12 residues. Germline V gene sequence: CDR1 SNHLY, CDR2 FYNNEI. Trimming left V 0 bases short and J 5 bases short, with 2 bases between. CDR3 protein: CASSEANNEQFF. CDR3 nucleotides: TGTGCCAGCAGTGAAGCAAACAATGAGCAGTTCTTC.

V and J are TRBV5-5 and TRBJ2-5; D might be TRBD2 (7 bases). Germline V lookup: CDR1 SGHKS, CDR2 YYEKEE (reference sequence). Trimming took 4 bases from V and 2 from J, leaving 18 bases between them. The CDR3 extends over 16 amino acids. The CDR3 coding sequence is TGTGCCAGCAGCAAGGGGGGGTTAGGAGGACAAGAGACCCAGTACTTC. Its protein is CASSKGGLGGQETQYF.

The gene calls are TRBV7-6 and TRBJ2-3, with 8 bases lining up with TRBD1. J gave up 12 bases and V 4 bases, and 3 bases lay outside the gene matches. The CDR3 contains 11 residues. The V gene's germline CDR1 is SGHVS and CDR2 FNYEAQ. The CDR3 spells CASSSGTGQYF. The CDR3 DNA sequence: TGTGCCAGCAGCTCCGGGACAGGCCAGTATTTT. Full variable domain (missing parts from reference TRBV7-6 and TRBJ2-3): GAGVSQSPRYKVTKRGQDVALRCDPISGHVSLYWYRQALGQGPEFLTYFNYEAQQDKSGLPNDRFSAERPEGSISTLTIQRTEQRDSAMYRCASSSGTGQYFGPGTRLTVL.

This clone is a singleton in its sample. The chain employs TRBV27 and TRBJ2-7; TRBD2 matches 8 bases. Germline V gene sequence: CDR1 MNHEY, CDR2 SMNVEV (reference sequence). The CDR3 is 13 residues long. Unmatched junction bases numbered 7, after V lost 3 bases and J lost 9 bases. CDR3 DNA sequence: TGTGCCAGCAGTTTTGGTAGCGGGATGCGGCAGTACTTC. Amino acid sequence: CASSFGSGMRQYF.

DNA for the CDR3: TGTGCCAGCAGCCTGAGAGACAGGGGCCACGAGCAGTACTTC. Translating gives CASSLRDRGHEQYF. J is TRBJ2-7 and V is TRBV9, with TRBD1 matching 8 bases. V dropped 4 bases and J dropped 5; count of bases not matched to a gene: 8. CDR1 is SGDLS and CDR2 is YYNGEE in the germline V gene. The length of the CDR3 is 14 residues.